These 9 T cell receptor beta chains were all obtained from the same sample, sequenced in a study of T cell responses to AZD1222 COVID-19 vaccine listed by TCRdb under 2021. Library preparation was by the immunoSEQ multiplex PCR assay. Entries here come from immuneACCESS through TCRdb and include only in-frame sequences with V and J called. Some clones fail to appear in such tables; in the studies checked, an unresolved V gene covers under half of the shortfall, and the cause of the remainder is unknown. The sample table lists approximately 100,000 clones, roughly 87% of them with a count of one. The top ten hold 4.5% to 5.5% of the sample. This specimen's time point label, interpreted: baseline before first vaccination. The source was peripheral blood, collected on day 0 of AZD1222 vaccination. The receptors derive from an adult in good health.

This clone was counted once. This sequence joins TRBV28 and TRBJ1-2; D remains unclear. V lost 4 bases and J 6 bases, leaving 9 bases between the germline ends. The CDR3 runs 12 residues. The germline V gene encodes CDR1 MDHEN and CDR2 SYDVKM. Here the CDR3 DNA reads TGTGCCAGCAGTTCCTATACGAATGGCTACACCTTC. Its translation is CASSSYTNGYTF.

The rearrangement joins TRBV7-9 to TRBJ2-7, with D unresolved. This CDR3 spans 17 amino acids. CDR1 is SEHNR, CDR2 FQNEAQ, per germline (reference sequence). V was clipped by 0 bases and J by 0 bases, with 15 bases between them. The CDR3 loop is CASSLAVTSGYSYEQYF. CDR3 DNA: TGTGCCAGCAGCTTAGCGGTGACTTCAGGTTACTCCTACGAGCAGTACTTC.

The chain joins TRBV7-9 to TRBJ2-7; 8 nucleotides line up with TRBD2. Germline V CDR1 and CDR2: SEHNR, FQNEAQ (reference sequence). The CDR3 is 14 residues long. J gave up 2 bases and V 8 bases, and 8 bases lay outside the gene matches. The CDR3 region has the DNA TGTGCCAGCCGGGGTAGCGGGGAGACCTACGAGCAGTACTTC. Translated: CASRGSGETYEQYF.

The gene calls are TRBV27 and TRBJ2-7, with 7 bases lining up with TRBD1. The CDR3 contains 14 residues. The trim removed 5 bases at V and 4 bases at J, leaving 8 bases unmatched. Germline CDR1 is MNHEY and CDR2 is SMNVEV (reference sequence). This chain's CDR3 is CASSAYRGVYEQYF. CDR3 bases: TGTGCCAGCAGTGCCTACAGGGGTGTGTACGAGCAGTACTTC.

The CDR3 sequence: CAISEPGLRGNTDTQYF. In DNA form, the CDR3 reads TGTGCCATCAGTGAGCCCGGCTTGCGGGGGAACACAGATACGCAGTATTTT. The rearrangement links TRBV10-3 to TRBJ2-3; 7 bases fit TRBD2. This CDR3 contains 17 residues. The germline V gene has CDR1 ENHRY and CDR2 SYGVKD. V shed 2 bases and J 2 bases; nucleotides not matched to a gene: 10.

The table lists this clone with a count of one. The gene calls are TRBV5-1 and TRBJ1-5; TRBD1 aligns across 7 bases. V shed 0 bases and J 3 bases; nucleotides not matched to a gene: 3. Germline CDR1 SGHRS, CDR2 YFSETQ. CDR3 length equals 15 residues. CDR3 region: CASSLDRGSNQPQHF. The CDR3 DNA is TGCGCCAGCAGCTTGGACAGGGGTTCCAATCAGCCCCAGCATTTT.

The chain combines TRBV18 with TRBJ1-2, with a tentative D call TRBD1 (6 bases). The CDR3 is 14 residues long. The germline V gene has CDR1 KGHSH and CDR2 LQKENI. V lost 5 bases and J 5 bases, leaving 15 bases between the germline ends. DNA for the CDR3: TGTGCCAGCTCAATTCCGTCGGGGGCTTATGGCTACACCTTC. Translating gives CASSIPSGAYGYTF.

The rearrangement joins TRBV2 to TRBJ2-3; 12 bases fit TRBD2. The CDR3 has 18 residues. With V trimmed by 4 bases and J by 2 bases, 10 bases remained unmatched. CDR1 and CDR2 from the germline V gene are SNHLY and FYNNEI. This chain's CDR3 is CASSVRTSGTGYTDTQYF. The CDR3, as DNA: TGTGCCAGCAGTGTGAGGACTAGCGGGACGGGCTACACAGATACGCAGTATTTT.

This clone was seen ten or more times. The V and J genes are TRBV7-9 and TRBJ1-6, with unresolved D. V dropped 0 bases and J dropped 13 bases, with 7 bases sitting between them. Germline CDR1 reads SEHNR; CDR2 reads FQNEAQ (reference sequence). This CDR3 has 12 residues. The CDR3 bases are TGTGCCAGCAGCTTAGCGCAGTGGCCCCTCCACTTT. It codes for CASSLAQWPLHF.